Reported below is one TCR beta chain. It has no known antigen specificity. These data originate in a study of T cells expressing NK-cell markers (TCRdb year 2020). For context, the study as a whole: TCR beta-chain repertoires were profiled in sorted CD3+CD56+NKG2C+, CD3+CD56+NKG2C- and CD3+CD56-NKG2C+ T-cell subsets from seven or eight donors. Among the eight sequenced donors, seven were HCMV-seropositive and one was HCMV-seronegative. The eight sequenced donors were randomly selected healthy volunteers, three men and five women. Illumina HiSeq 2000/2500, MiSeq or NextSeq was used to sequence libraries as 2 x 150 bp reads. What the study reported, not specific to this receptor: Whether the expanded NKG2C-expressing T cell clones were specific for HCMV antigens was left unclear. Those dominant clonotypes were again the most abundant among CD3+CD56-NKG2C+ cells in four donors, at about 25-60.1%. In roughly 6 donors, the dominant CD3+CD56+NKG2C+ clonotypes were found to rank among the top 10 CD8+ clonotypes and to make up about 1.0-8% of CD8+ T cells.

TCRdb shows the sequencer as Illumina HiSeq 2000. TCR beta cDNA libraries were prepared using 5'RACE template switching, which introduced a universal primer site and unique molecular identifiers. Priming for cDNA synthesis came from the TCR beta constant segment, and two successive PCR amplification steps followed. Concerning the study's data processing: MIGEC handled demultiplexing of the reads and grouping by UMI, while MiTCR was used to assemble and quantify clonotypes. To remove erroneous sequences, TCR cDNA sequences were retained only when supported by two or more reads. Downstream repertoire analysis used the tcR package, and clonotypes were matched across fractions by CDR3 nucleotide sequence plus V segment. VDJmatch was used to annotate antigen specificity against VDJdb, with one amino acid substitution allowed in CDR3. TCRdb reprocessed the reads; each CDR3 protein sequence makes one entry, and DNA is unavailable. What appears here as the V and J calls and clone size reflects TCRdb's work, not the paper's. This sample's clone table shows approximately 440,000 distinct CDR3 sequences. The top ten clonotypes cover over 1.3% of the sample.

The cysteine opens and the phenylalanine closes a CDR3 of 14 amino acids. No DNA has been recorded. CDR1 and CDR2 (MNHEY, SVGAGI) derive from the germline V gene. A commercial ELISA kit detecting HCMV-specific IgG in serum was used to determine HCMV serostatus. Ficoll density gradient centrifugation was used to isolate peripheral blood mononuclear cells from blood. This sequence originates from a woman between 45 and 65 years old in good health. Donor details come from another sample of the same person, matched by shared clones. Sequencing was done on a sample of blood T cells: a sorted CD56 or NKG2C T cell subset, CD4+ or CD8+ T cells, or bulk PBMC T cells (not recorded which). Here the chain combines TRBV6-5 and TRBJ2-7; the D gene TCRdb calls, TRBD1, cannot be checked with no DNA. Here the CDR3 is given as CASSRDAMAYEQYF.